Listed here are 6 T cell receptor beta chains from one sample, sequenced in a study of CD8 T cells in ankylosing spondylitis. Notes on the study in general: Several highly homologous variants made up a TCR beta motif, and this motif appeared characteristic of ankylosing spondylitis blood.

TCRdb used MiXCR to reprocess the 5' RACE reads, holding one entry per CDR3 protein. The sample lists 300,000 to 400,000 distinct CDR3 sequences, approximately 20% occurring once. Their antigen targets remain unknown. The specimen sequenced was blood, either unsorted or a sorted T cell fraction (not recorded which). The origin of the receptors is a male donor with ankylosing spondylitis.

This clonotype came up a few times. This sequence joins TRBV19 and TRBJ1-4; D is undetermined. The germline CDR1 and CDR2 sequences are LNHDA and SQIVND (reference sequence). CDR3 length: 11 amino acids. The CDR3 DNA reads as TGTGCGTGTCTTTACGGTGAAAAACTGTTTTTT. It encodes CACLYGEKLFF. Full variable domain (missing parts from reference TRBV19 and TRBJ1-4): DGGITQSPKYLFRKEGQNVTLSCEQNLNHDAMYWYRQDPGQGLRLIYYSQIVNDFQKGDIAEGYSVSREKKESFPLTVTSAQKNPTAFYLCACLYGEKLFFGSGTQLSVL.

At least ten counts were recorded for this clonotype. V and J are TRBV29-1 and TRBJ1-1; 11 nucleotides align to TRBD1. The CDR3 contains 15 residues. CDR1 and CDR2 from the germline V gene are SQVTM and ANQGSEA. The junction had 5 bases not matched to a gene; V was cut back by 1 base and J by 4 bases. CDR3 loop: CSVEGTGGSGTEAFF. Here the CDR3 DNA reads TGCAGCGTTGAAGGGACAGGGGGCTCGGGCACTGAAGCTTTCTTT. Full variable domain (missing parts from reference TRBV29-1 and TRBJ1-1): SAVISQKPSRDICQRGTSLTIQCQVDSQVTMMFWYRQQPGQSLTLIATANQGSEATYESGFVIDKFPISRPNLTFSTLTVSNMSPEDSSIYLCSVEGTGGSGTEAFFGQGTRLTVV.

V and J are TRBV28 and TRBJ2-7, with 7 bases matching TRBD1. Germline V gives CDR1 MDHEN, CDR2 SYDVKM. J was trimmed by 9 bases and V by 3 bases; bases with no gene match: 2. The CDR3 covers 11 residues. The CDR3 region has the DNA TGTGCCAGCAGTTTGAGGGACAGGCAGTACTTC. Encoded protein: CASSLRDRQYF.

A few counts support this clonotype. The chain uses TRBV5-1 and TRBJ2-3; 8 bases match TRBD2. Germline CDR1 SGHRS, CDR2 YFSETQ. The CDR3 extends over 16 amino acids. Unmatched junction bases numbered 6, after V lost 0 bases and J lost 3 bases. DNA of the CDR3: TGCGCCAGCAGCTTGGACGGCGGGAGGTATACAGATACGCAGTATTTT. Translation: CASSLDGGRYTDTQYF.

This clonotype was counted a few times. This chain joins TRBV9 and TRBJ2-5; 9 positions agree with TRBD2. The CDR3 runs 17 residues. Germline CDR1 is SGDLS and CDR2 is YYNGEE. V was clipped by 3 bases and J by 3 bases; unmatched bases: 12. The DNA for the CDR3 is TGTGCCAGCAGCGCAGGGGTGACTAGCGGAGCTAAAGAGACCCAGTACTTC. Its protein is CASSAGVTSGAKETQYF.

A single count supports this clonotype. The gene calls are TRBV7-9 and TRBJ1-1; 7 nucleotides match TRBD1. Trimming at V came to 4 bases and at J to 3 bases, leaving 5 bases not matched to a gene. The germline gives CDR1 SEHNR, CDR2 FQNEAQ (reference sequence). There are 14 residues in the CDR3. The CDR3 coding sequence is TGTGCCAGCAGCTCCCAGGGGGAGCACACTGAAGCTTTCTTT. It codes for CASSSQGEHTEAFF.